The T cell receptor (beta chain) described here comes from a study of T cells in localized non-small cell lung cancer. Notes on the study in general: Sequencing was limited to one tumor region, leaving the possibility of heterogeneity open. A median of 57 clones ranked among the top 100 in tumor appeared in adjacent lung. Uninvolved adjacent lung had more T cell clonality than any other tissue, topping tumor.

Trimming cost V 5 bases and J 7 bases; bases outside gene matches: 7. This CDR3 has 14 amino acids. Per germline, CDR1 MDHEN and CDR2 SYDVKM. This clone turned up a few times. The antigen remains unidentified. TCRdb keeps only in-frame clones here, not all; method: immunoSEQ multiplex PCR. The data show about 52,000 clones, 80% seen once. This receptor was taken from a woman between 35 and 75 years old with stage II lung adenocarcinoma. V gene TRBV28 combines with J gene TRBJ1-2, with 10 bases matching TRBD1. The starting material was PBMCs, obtained before any cancer treatment. The CDR3, as DNA: TGTGCCAGCAGTCCTGACAGGGGGCCGGCTGGCTACACCTTC. This sequence encodes CASSPDRGPAGYTF.